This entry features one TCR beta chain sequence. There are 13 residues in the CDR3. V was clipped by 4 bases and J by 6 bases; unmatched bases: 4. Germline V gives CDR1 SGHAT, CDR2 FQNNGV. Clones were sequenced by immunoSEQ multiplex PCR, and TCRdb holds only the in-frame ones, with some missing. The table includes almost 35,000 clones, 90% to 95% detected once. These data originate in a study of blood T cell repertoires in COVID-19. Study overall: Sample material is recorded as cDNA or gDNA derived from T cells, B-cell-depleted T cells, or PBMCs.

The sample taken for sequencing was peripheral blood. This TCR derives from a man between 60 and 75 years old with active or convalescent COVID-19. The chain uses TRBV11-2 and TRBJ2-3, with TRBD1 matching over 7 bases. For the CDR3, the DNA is TGTGCCAGCAGCTCAGACAGGGTGGATACGCAGTATTTT. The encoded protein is CASSSDRVDTQYF.